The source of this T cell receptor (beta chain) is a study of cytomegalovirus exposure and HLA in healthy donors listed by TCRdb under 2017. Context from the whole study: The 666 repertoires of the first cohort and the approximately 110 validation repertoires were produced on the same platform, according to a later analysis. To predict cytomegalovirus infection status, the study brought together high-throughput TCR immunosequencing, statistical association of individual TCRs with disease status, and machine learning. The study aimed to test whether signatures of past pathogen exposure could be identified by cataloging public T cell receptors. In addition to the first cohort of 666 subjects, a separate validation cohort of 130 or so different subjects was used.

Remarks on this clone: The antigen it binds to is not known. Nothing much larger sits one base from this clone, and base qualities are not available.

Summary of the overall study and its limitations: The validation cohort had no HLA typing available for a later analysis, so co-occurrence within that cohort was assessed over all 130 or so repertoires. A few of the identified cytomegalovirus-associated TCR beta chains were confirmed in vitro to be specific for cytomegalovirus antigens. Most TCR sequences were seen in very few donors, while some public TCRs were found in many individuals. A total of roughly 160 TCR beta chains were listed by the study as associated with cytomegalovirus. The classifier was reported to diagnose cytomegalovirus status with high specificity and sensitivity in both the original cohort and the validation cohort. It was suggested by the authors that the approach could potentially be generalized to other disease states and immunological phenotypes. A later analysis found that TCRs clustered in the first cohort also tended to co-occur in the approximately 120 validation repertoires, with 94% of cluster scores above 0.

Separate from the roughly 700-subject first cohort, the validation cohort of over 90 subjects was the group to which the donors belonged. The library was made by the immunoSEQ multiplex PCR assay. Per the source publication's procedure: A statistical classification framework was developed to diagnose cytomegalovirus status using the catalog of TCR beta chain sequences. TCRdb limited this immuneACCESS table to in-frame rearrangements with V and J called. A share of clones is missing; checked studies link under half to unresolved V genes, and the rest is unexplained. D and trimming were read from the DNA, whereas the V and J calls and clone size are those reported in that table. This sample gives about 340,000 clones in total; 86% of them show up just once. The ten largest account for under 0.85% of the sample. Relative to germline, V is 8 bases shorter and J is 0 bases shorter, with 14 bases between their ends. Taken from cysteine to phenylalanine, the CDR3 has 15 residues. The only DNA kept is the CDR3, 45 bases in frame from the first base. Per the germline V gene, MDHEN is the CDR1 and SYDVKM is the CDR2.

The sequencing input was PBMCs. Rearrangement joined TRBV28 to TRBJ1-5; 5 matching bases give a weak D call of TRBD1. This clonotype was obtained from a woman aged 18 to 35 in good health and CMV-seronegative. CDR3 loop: CASSWGPNSNQPQHF. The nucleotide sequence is TGTGCCAGCTCCTGGGGCCCTAATAGCAATCAGCCCCAGCATTTT.